Given below is one TCR beta chain in context. This clone turned up a few times. It has no known antigen specificity. There are no base qualities to consult, and no much larger clone falls within one base. The sample contains more than one DNA sequence encoding this CDR3. One collaborating source in Seattle enrolled patients while the patients were actively infected and followed the patients over time throughout the course of disease. Collaborating institutions collected whole blood in K2EDTA tubes following their own protocols. For TCRbeta analysis, collaborators shipped samples as frozen whole blood, isolated PBMCs, or DNA extracted from either of those sample types. The entry originates in a study of blood T cell repertoires in COVID-19 (dated by TCRdb to 2018 to 2021). Broadly, across the study: Collaborator samples came from the United States, Italy and Spain and covered acute and convalescent phases of COVID-19. The material from the prospective study consisted of cDNA or gDNA derived from T cells, B-cell-depleted T cells, or PBMCs. The dataset comprised deeply sampled blood TCRbeta repertoires from subjects exposed to, actively infected with, or recovered from COVID-19. The repertoires were released in a freely available public database intended as a resource for research on the immune response to SARS-CoV-2. Samples came from the ongoing ImmuneRACE study (first 160 participants) plus 1,254 subjects from 6 global collaborators. The sample metadata nearly always contained a de-identified subject ID, COVID-19 status, age in years and sex. Where HLA class I and class II types were available, the types were taken from metadata supplied by the sample provider, not from assay-based typing.

TCRbeta CDR3 regions were amplified from genomic DNA using the immunoSEQ Assay, a bias-controlled multiplex PCR. Turning to the authors' computational methods: Within the assay, amplification of reference gene primers was used to estimate how many nucleated cells each sample contained. To quantify the absolute abundance of each unique TCRbeta CDR3 rearrangement, sequence reads were collapsed and filtered. For each sample, productive Simpson clonality was calculated as the square root of Simpson's diversity index over productive rearrangements. TCRdb holds this immuneACCESS table with in-frame rearrangements only. Some clones are missing; in checked studies, unresolved V genes explain under half, and the rest has no known cause. V and J calls plus clone size are reproduced from that table; the DNA served to infer D and trimming. The sample table records about 230,000 clones; 83% of these occur just once. The ten largest clones take up roughly 1.3% of the sample.

Sequences SEHNR (CDR1) and FQNEAQ (CDR2) are obtained from the germline V gene (reference sequence). Trimming at the junction amounts to 2 bases on V and 4 bases on J, and the germline ends lie 8 bases apart. From the cysteine up to the phenylalanine, the CDR3 has a length of 13 residues. Only the CDR3 DNA stays, 39 bases, in frame from base 1. The investigation overall reported the following: How much clinical and demographic metadata was included differed by source and by participant, and the metadata was provided uncurated.

The sequencing sample was made of peripheral blood. This TCR was recovered from a woman under 40 with COVID-19, enrolled during active disease. The rearrangement combines TRBV7-9 with TRBJ1-1; the D gene is unclear. The DNA is TGTGCCAGCAGCTTAAATTCGGGCACTGAAGCTTTCTTT. This is translated as CASSLNSGTEAFF.